This record concerns one TCR beta chain sequence. The CDR3 length is 14 residues. In germline, CDR1 is SEHNR, CDR2 FQNEAQ (reference sequence). V was clipped by 5 bases and J by 1 base, with 11 bases between them. Clones were read by immunoSEQ multiplex PCR, and TCRdb kept only the in-frame ones, dropping some. The sample includes 150,000 to 200,000 clones, 95% to 96% of them seen just once. This sample stems from a study of control samples from healthy donors and cancer patients. What was sequenced was blood. The sequence came from a woman aged 25-40 years in good health. The chain uses TRBV7-9 and TRBJ1-1, with D possibly matching TRBD1 (5 bases). The CDR3 is CASSPPGGNTEAFF. In nucleotides, the CDR3 is TGTGCCAGCAGCCCCCCCGGGGGGAACACTGAAGCTTTCTTT.